A single sample gave rise to the 18 T cell receptor beta chains below, sequenced in a study of shared clonotypes between healthy human individuals. Sequencing was performed with immunoSEQ multiplex PCR; in TCRdb, only in-frame clones are kept and a portion is missing. In the table there are 450,000 to 650,000 clones, around 76% of which are singletons. The specimen was PBMCs. These TCRs come from a woman aged 40 to 55 in good health. Some clones in this sample may be carry-over from other donors' samples.

V and J are TRBV9 and TRBJ2-7; 7 nucleotides agree with TRBD2. After removal of 4 bases from V and 5 bases from J, the junction contained 15 bases not matched to a gene. Looked up from germline, CDR1 is SGDLS and CDR2 is YYNGEE. CDR3 length: 16 amino acids. The CDR3 is CASSPLYGEGRNEQYF. In DNA form, the CDR3 reads TGTGCCAGCAGCCCTCTCTATGGGGAGGGCCGCAACGAGCAGTACTTC.

The V gene is TRBV28, the J gene TRBJ1-4, with D perhaps TRBD1 (6 bases). The CDR3 totals 12 residues. V was shortened by 6 bases and J by 8 bases, with 10 bases between the two germline ends. Germline CDR1 reads MDHEN; CDR2 reads SYDVKM. Here the CDR3 DNA reads TGTGCCAGCAGAACAGGGTACGAAAAACTGTTTTTT. Translating gives CASRTGYEKLFF.

This sequence joins TRBV28 and TRBJ1-1; no reliable D call. The germline gives CDR1 MDHEN, CDR2 SYDVKM. The CDR3 is made up of 12 amino acids. The V end lost 6 bases, the J end lost 8 bases, and 13 bases lay between the germline ends. CDR3 region: CASSLNKREAFF. In DNA form, the CDR3 reads TGTGCCAGCAGCCTAAATAAGCGGGAAGCTTTCTTT.

This clone was found a few times. The chain couples TRBV30 to TRBJ1-1, with D maybe TRBD1 (6 bases). Germline V gene data show CDR1 as GTSNPN and CDR2 as SVGIG (reference sequence). Trimming pared 0 bases from V and 4 bases from J, leaving 12 bases between. The length of the CDR3 is 14 residues. The CDR3 DNA is TGTGCCTGGAGTGTATTGGGGGCGCGCACTGAAGCTTTCTTT. Protein: CAWSVLGARTEAFF.

The chain employs TRBV2 and TRBJ2-7; TRBD2 matches 10 bases. Trimming took 6 bases from V and 3 from J; bases not matched to a gene: 8. Germline V gene sequence: CDR1 SNHLY, CDR2 FYNNEI. The length of the CDR3 is 15 residues. The DNA of the CDR3 is TGTGCCAGCAGGCCGGGACTAGCGCTTCGCTACGAGCAGTACTTC. Its protein product is CASRPGLALRYEQYF.

This clone was detected once. The gene calls are TRBV2 and TRBJ2-2; possibly TRBD1 for D (5 bases). V lost 3 bases to trimming and J lost 4 bases, with 9 bases between them. CDR3 length: 14 residues. Germline CDR1 is SNHLY and CDR2 is FYNNEI. CDR3 loop: CASSDRGSTGELFF. In DNA, the CDR3 is TGTGCCAGCAGTGATAGGGGAAGCACCGGGGAGCTGTTTTTT.

This sequence joins TRBV6-6 and TRBJ2-7, with 7 bases identical to TRBD1. The junction had 12 bases not matched to a gene; V was cut back by 4 bases and J by 6 bases. Germline values: CDR1 MNHNY, CDR2 SVGAGI (reference sequence). The CDR3 totals 15 residues. The DNA of the CDR3 is TGTGCCAGCAGTTCATCGACAGGGCGCCCCTCCGAGCAGTACTTC. Amino acid sequence: CASSSSTGRPSEQYF.

This chain connects TRBV5-1 to TRBJ2-5; either TRBD1 or TRBD2 may supply D (6 bases each). V lost 2 bases, J lost 5 bases, and 10 bases lay in between. This CDR3 contains 13 residues. From germline, CDR1 is SGHRS and CDR2 YFSETQ. The CDR3 DNA reads TGCGCCAGCAGCTTAGGGGGGCTGGAGACCCAGTACTTC. This translates into CASSLGGLETQYF.

The chain joins TRBV5-1 to TRBJ2-5; weak D call: TRBD2 (5 bases). The CDR3 has 14 residues. The V gene lost 4 bases and the J gene lost 2 bases, with 12 bases spanning the gap. The germline CDR1 and CDR2 sequences are SGHRS and YFSETQ. The CDR3 region is CASSPAGIQETQYF. CDR3 nucleotides: TGCGCCAGCAGCCCTGCCGGGATACAAGAGACCCAGTACTTC.

The chain is built from TRBV6-4 and TRBJ1-5, with TRBD1 as a possible D gene (6 bases). V was trimmed by 11 bases and J by 3 bases, leaving 14 bases between them. In germline, CDR1 is MRHNA, CDR2 SNTAGT. This CDR3 has 13 residues. The CDR3 DNA sequence: TGTGCCCACCTCAGGACAGACAATCAGCCCCAGCATTTT. Translated, it gives CAHLRTDNQPQHF.

The V and J genes are TRBV10-3 and TRBJ2-5; 7 positions match TRBD1. Germline lookup yields CDR1 ENHRY and CDR2 SYGVKD. The CDR3 is 15 residues long. V was clipped by 2 bases and J by 1 base; unmatched bases: 4. The CDR3 coding sequence is TGTGCCATCAGTGAGGACAGGGCTTCCCAAGAGACCCAGTACTTC. It codes for CAISEDRASQETQYF.

The chain recombines TRBV19 with TRBJ2-1; TRBD1 or TRBD2 may be the D gene (6 bases each). Germline CDR1 LNHDA, CDR2 SQIVND (reference sequence). The CDR3 spans 15 residues. V was shortened by 1 base and J by 8 bases, with 15 bases between the two germline ends. In DNA form, the CDR3 reads TGTGCCAGTAGTATAGCGAACAGGGACTTTGATGAGCAGTTCTTC. This translates into CASSIANRDFDEQFF.

For this clone: A junction end diverges from the germline sequence, so it may reflect a read error. J is TRBJ2-3 and V is TRBV7-3; the match to TRBD2 covers 10 bases. Germline values: CDR1 SGHTA, CDR2 FQGTGA. This CDR3 region has 15 residues. This chain's CDR3 is CASSLSAGGLNTRYF. The CDR3 DNA sequence: TGTGCCAGCAGTCTATCAGCGGGAGGGTTAAATACGCGGTATTTT.

This clone occurred once. The CDR3, as DNA: TGTGCCAGCACTGCGGGTCTTAGCAATCAGCCCCAGCATTTT. Its translation is CASTAGLSNQPQHF. V usage is TRBV19 and J usage is TRBJ1-5; D uncertain. Per germline, CDR1 LNHDA and CDR2 SQIVND (reference sequence). The CDR3 contains 14 residues. The ends were cut back, 9 bases at V and 0 bases at J, with 12 bases in the middle.

The sample holds one count of this clone. The chain couples TRBV25-1 to TRBJ1-1; 8 nucleotides align to TRBD1. CDR1 is MGHDK and CDR2 is SYGVNS in the germline V gene. V gave up 2 bases and J gave up 10 bases; unmatched junction bases: 6. The CDR3 has 13 residues. The CDR3 region is CASSERQGLGAFF. The CDR3 bases are TGTGCCAGCAGTGAACGACAGGGGTTGGGAGCTTTCTTT.

The sample holds a few counts of this clone. J is TRBJ2-3 and V is TRBV11-1; 8 bases map to TRBD2. CDR3 length equals 16 residues. With V trimmed by 3 bases and J by 3 bases, 8 bases remained unmatched. Germline loops: CDR1 SGHAT, CDR2 FQDESV (reference sequence). CDR3 loop: CASSFMGAGATDTQYF. The DNA for the CDR3 is TGTGCCAGCAGCTTCATGGGAGCGGGAGCTACAGATACGCAGTATTTT. Based on the CDR3 plus reference TRBV11-1 and TRBJ2-3, the full variable domain is EAEVAQSPRYKITEKSQAVAFWCDPISGHATLYWYRQILGQGPELLVQFQDESVVDDSQLPKDRFSAERLKGVDSTLKIQPAELGDSAMYLCASSFMGAGATDTQYFGPGTRLTVL.

The chain combines TRBV28 with TRBJ2-7, with D possibly matching TRBD2 (5 bases). V dropped 3 bases and J dropped 2 bases, with 14 bases sitting between them. The CDR3 runs 15 residues. CDR1 and CDR2 (germline): MDHEN, SYDVKM. CDR3 region: CASSFNRGMTYEQYF. In nucleotides, the CDR3 is TGTGCCAGCAGTTTTAATCGGGGTATGACCTACGAGCAGTACTTC.

There are a few counts of this clone. The chain joins TRBV9 to TRBJ2-3, with D maybe TRBD2 (6 bases). The V gene's germline CDR1 is SGDLS and CDR2 YYNGEE. V lost 1 base to trimming and J lost 2 bases, with 26 bases between them. This CDR3 is built from 20 residues. The CDR3 coding sequence is TGTGCCAGCAGCGTACAACCCCGCCTGACTAGTCCGGGGCTCACAGATACGCAGTATTTT. Protein sequence: CASSVQPRLTSPGLTDTQYF.